The 31 T cell receptor beta chains below come from one sample, sequenced in a study of monozygotic twins with inflammatory bowel disease. Following a re-call of the 5' RACE reads, TCRdb has one entry per CDR3 protein and lacks DNA. Its table lists roughly 100,000 distinct CDR3 sequences. Sequencing used blood. These receptors originate from a human donor with ulcerative colitis or Crohn's disease, or a healthy co-twin of an affected twin (not recorded which).

The rearrangement joins TRBV7-6 to TRBJ2-7. The length of the CDR3 is 14 residues. Germline lookup yields CDR1 SGHVS and CDR2 FNYEAQ. The CDR3 region is CASSSTPGPYEQYF. Combining the CDR3 with reference TRBV7-6 and TRBJ2-7 gives the whole variable domain GAGVSQSPRYKVTKRGQDVALRCDPISGHVSLYWYRQALGQGPEFLTYFNYEAQQDKSGLPNDRFSAERPEGSISTLTIQRTEQRDSAMYRCASSSTPGPYEQYFGPGTRLTVT.

The chain employs TRBV27 and TRBJ1-6; with no DNA, the TCRdb D assignment of TRBD1 cannot be verified. The CDR3 has 14 residues. Per the germline V gene, CDR1 is MNHEY and CDR2 is SMNVEV (reference sequence). CDR3 loop: CATKETGVYSPLHF.

The genes are TRBV18 and TRBJ2-5; TCRdb names TRBD1, which stays unverified in the absence of DNA. From germline, CDR1 is KGHSH and CDR2 LQKENI. The CDR3 totals 14 residues. CDR3 sequence: CASSPLQGGETQYF.

This chain links TRBV20-1 with TRBJ2-2; as DNA is missing, the TRBD2 call by TCRdb cannot be tested. Looked up from germline, CDR1 is DFQATT and CDR2 is SNEGSKA (reference sequence). The CDR3 has 16 residues. This CDR3 reads CSARAREGRATGELFF.

The chain couples TRBV12-3 or TRBV12-4 to TRBJ2-3. The CDR3 is 15 amino acids. This CDR3 is CASSRKLGSTDTQYF.

The chain recombines TRBV20-1 with TRBJ2-5; the D call of TRBD1 rests on TCRdb alone, since no DNA is present to check it. From germline, CDR1 is DFQATT and CDR2 SNEGSKA (reference sequence). There are 13 residues in the CDR3. CDR3: CSAPGQGFETQYF.

The chain recombines TRBV29-1 with TRBJ2-3; the D call of TRBD2 rests on TCRdb alone, since no DNA is present to check it. Germline V CDR1 and CDR2: SQVTM, ANQGSEA. This CDR3 is 19 amino acids long. The CDR3 sequence is CSAGPPLADLLRSTDTQYF.

The rearrangement links TRBV11-3 to TRBJ2-1; the TCRdb call, TRBD1, lacks DNA for checking. Germline lookup yields CDR1 SGHNT and CDR2 YENEEA. The CDR3 consists of 12 residues. The CDR3 protein is CASSLDQGVQFF.

J is TRBJ2-2 and V is TRBV27; TCRdb's D gene call, TRBD2, goes unchecked for lack of DNA. Germline-derived CDR1 and CDR2 are MNHEY and SMNVEV (reference sequence). There are 17 residues in the CDR3. CDR3: CASSLLGLAANTGELFF.

The V call is TRBV5-1, the J call TRBJ2-3. CDR3 length: 15 residues. Per the germline V gene, CDR1 is SGHRS and CDR2 is YFSETQ. CDR3 sequence reads: CASSFTTGSTDTQYF. Complete variable domain (other parts from reference TRBV5-1 and TRBJ2-3): KAGVTQTPRYLIKTRGQQVTLSCSPISGHRSVSWYQQTPGQGLQFLFEYFSETQRNKGNFPGRFSGRQFSNSRSEMNVSTLELGDSALYLCASSFTTGSTDTQYFGPGTRLTVL.

CDR3 sequence reads: CASSQFKHRNEQFF. The chain employs TRBV5-1 and TRBJ2-1; TCRdb gives TRBD1 as the D gene, but with no DNA this cannot be confirmed. The CDR3 is 14 amino acids. Looked up from germline, CDR1 is SGHRS and CDR2 is YFSETQ.

The rearrangement joins TRBV9 to TRBJ1-1. Germline CDR1 reads SGDLS; CDR2 reads YYNGEE. The CDR3 is 13 residues long. The CDR3 loop is CASSVGRNTEAFF. Together with reference TRBV9 and TRBJ1-1, the CDR3 gives the full variable domain: DSGVTQTPKHLITATGQRVTLRCSPRSGDLSVYWYQQSLDQGLQFLIQYYNGEERAKGNILERFSAQQFPDLHSELNLSSLELGDSALYFCASSVGRNTEAFFGQGTRLTVV.

The chain combines TRBV2 with TRBJ2-7; the D gene TCRdb calls, TRBD1, cannot be checked with no DNA. CDR1 and CDR2 (germline): SNHLY, FYNNEI. The CDR3 runs to 16 residues. The chain's CDR3 is CASTMNRGQGYYEQYF.

The J gene is TRBJ1-2, the V gene TRBV4-2; TCRdb lists TRBD1, though no DNA is available to test this call. Germline V lookup: CDR1 LGHNA, CDR2 YNFKEQ. This CDR3 is built from 15 residues. CDR3 amino acids: CASSQEVTGSYGYTF.

The chain recombines TRBV5-4 with TRBJ1-1; checking the TCRdb D call of TRBD1 is not possible without DNA. The CDR3 length is 14 residues. Germline V gene data show CDR1 as SGHNT and CDR2 as YYREEE (reference sequence). The CDR3 sequence is CASSTGRALIEAFF.

The chain is built from TRBV5-1 and TRBJ2-7; the TCRdb call, TRBD2, lacks DNA for checking. CDR3 length equals 14 residues. Germline CDR1 SGHRS, CDR2 YFSETQ. This CDR3 is CASSRTIMIYEQYF.

This sequence joins TRBV6-5 and TRBJ1-4. Germline V CDR1 and CDR2: MNHEY, SVGAGI. The CDR3 is made up of 13 amino acids. This CDR3 is CASSYTRREKLFF.

The V and J genes are TRBV10-3 and TRBJ2-6. Germline V gene sequence: CDR1 ENHRY, CDR2 SYGVKD. The CDR3 sequence is 14 residues long. This CDR3 is CAISASSGANVLTF.

The rearrangement uses TRBV7-2 and TRBJ2-2; the TCRdb D gene call, TRBD2, has no DNA to confirm it. The CDR3 spans 17 residues. Germline CDR1 is SGHTA and CDR2 is FQGNSA. CDR3 region: CASSWGLAGGWTGELFF.

The J gene is TRBJ2-7, the V gene TRBV24-1; TCRdb's D call of TRBD1 is untestable without DNA. This CDR3 is 13 amino acids long. Germline V CDR1 and CDR2: KGHDR, SFDVKD. The CDR3 loop is CAIQAAPTYEQYF.

This sequence joins TRBV4-1 and TRBJ1-1; TCRdb outputs TRBD1, but without DNA this stays unchecked. From germline, CDR1 is MGHRA and CDR2 YSYEKL. The CDR3 extends over 16 amino acids. This CDR3 is CASSQRDRLMNTEAFF.

V and J are TRBV6-5 and TRBJ2-3. There are 12 residues in the CDR3. Germline values: CDR1 MNHEY, CDR2 SVGAGI. This CDR3 is CASSSGPNTQYF.

The genes are TRBV7-9 and TRBJ2-1; TCRdb picks TRBD1, but there is no DNA to check that call. CDR3 length equals 15 residues. The germline V gene has CDR1 SEHNR and CDR2 FQNEAQ (reference sequence). CDR3 protein: CASSLEGRGHNEQFF.

The chain employs TRBV2 and TRBJ1-1; TCRdb's assignment of TRBD1 cannot be checked, as there is no DNA. The CDR3 has 14 residues. Germline-derived CDR1 and CDR2 are SNHLY and FYNNEI. The CDR3 sequence: CASYRGHVNTEAFF.

The chain has TRBV11-2 and TRBJ1-1; TCRdb calls TRBD1, which cannot be checked without DNA. CDR1 is SGHAT and CDR2 is FQNNGV in the germline V gene. The CDR3 is 15 residues long. The CDR3 sequence: CASSLLDRADTEAFF.

The gene calls are TRBV12-3 or TRBV12-4 and TRBJ1-2; TCRdb's D call, TRBD1, is unchecked because there is no DNA. CDR3 length: 14 amino acids. CDR3 loop: CASSRTGLDHGYTF.

This chain links TRBV18 with TRBJ1-1. This CDR3 comprises 11 residues. Germline CDR1 KGHSH, CDR2 LQKENI. The CDR3 region is CASSVNTEAFF.

The chain links TRBV20-1 to TRBJ2-1; as DNA is missing, the TRBD1 call by TCRdb cannot be tested. The germline V gene encodes CDR1 DFQATT and CDR2 SNEGSKA (reference sequence). The CDR3 sequence is 14 residues long. The CDR3 is CSAPRWGENNEQFF.

The chain links TRBV30 to TRBJ2-5. The CDR3 is made up of 12 amino acids. Per the germline V gene, CDR1 is GTSNPN and CDR2 is SVGIG (reference sequence). The CDR3: CAWSFISETQYF.

The genes are TRBV20-1 and TRBJ2-7; checking the TCRdb D call of TRBD2 is not possible without DNA. Germline loops: CDR1 DFQATT, CDR2 SNEGSKA (reference sequence). The CDR3 sequence is 12 residues long. The CDR3 reads CSAGLAAYEQYF.

The chain has TRBV12-3 or TRBV12-4 and TRBJ2-1; TCRdb lists TRBD2, though no DNA is available to test this call. This CDR3 contains 12 residues. CDR3 region: CASSPLAGPPFF.